The present entry profiles one T cell receptor beta chain with its context. Seattle's enrolled individuals joined amid active infection and were then monitored longitudinally. Using immunoSEQ multiplex PCR, the repertoire was profiled, and TCRdb retains in-frame clones only, with some absent. There are about 230,000 clones in the sample; 65% to 90% occur only once, and 9.5% to 13% lies in the top ten. The data were obtained in a study of blood T cell repertoires in COVID-19. Background on the study: Sample material is recorded as cDNA or gDNA derived from T cells, B-cell-depleted T cells, or PBMCs.

Trimming cost V 2 bases and J 7 bases; bases outside gene matches: 9. Per the germline V gene, CDR1 is MNHEY and CDR2 is SMNVEV (reference sequence). The CDR3 length is 16 residues. The source material was peripheral blood. The receptor's source is a man aged 45-60 years with COVID-19, enrolled during active disease. V is TRBV27 and J is TRBJ2-1, with 9 bases matching TRBD2. The chain's CDR3 is CASSLNSGRGGNEQFF. CDR3 bases: TGTGCCAGCAGTTTAAATAGCGGGAGAGGGGGGAATGAGCAGTTCTTC.